This TCR beta chain emerged from a study of T cell responses to AZD1222 COVID-19 vaccine. Study information: Pooling covered second doses at about 4 or about 12 weeks.

Clones were sequenced by immunoSEQ multiplex PCR, and TCRdb holds only the in-frame ones, with some missing. The sample has about 85,000 clones, approximately 86% seen once. This clone was counted only a few times. The CDR3 spans 12 residues. With 6 bases clipped from V and 12 bases from J, the junction kept 9 bases outside the gene matches. This material consisted of peripheral blood, taken on day 0 of AZD1222 vaccination. This receptor was obtained from an adult in good health. The genes are TRBV12-3 or TRBV12-4 and TRBJ1-1; 8 nucleotides align to TRBD1. The CDR3 reads CASSLGTGVTFF. The CDR3, as DNA: TGTGCCAGCAGCCTCGGGACAGGCGTAACTTTCTTT.